The entry below describes one TCR beta chain. Germline CDR1 and CDR2: SGHNT and YENEEA. The CDR3 runs 17 residues. V lost 3 bases and J lost 6, with 21 bases in between. The record originates from a study of technical replicates of blood from a handful of donors. Data came from immunoSEQ multiplex PCR; TCRdb stores just in-frame clones and leaves some out. Here the sample spans about 74,000 clones, around 95% being singletons. This clonotype was sampled from a human donor in good health. V and J are TRBV11-3 and TRBJ2-1, with no clear D. Sequencing was performed on T cells isolated from PBMCs. The CDR3 sequence: CASSFLVGYPSPNEQFF. The CDR3 DNA reads TGTGCCAGCAGCTTCTTAGTTGGTTACCCTTCCCCCAATGAGCAGTTCTTC.